Following are 23 T cell receptor beta chains from one sample sequenced in a study of blood T cells in healthy people across ages. A second PCR of roughly 6 to 12 cycles used a sample-barcoded 5' primer and a J-beta primer mix. TCRdb re-derived calls from the 5' RACE reads in MiXCR, one entry per CDR3 protein. The table has 1,500,000 or so distinct CDR3 sequences, roughly 64% seen once; the top ten hold about 6.3%. The sequenced sample was blood. The source of these receptors is a man aged 18 to 29 in good health.

V and J are TRBV10-3 and TRBJ2-4, with TRBD2 identical over 10 bases. The germline V gene has CDR1 ENHRY and CDR2 SYGVKD. The CDR3 extends over 21 amino acids. J was trimmed by 8 bases and V by 0 bases; bases with no gene match: 22. CDR3 sequence: CAISESVQGVVSGRAADIQYF. CDR3 coding DNA: TGTGCCATCAGTGAGTCGGTACAGGGAGTAGTGAGCGGGAGGGCCGCGGACATTCAGTACTTC.

This clonotype was recorded a few times. This sequence joins TRBV7-9 and TRBJ2-5; 11 nucleotides align to TRBD2. The CDR3 runs 19 residues. Germline V gene lookup returns CDR1 SEHNR and CDR2 FQNEAQ (reference sequence). The V segment lost 1 base and the J segment 0 bases; nucleotides outside the gene matches: 10. The CDR3 DNA is TGTGCCAGCAGCTTAGGTGTGGCTAGCGGGGGGATGTACCAAGAGACCCAGTACTTC. Its translation: CASSLGVASGGMYQETQYF.

This clonotype was seen a handful of times. V gene TRBV5-4 combines with J gene TRBJ1-2; possibly TRBD1 for D (5 bases). The CDR3 contains 12 residues. The V and J ends lost 4 bases and 3 bases respectively, with 7 bases between them. The germline V gene encodes CDR1 SGHNT and CDR2 YYREEE (reference sequence). This CDR3 is CASSRDYYGYTF. CDR3 coding DNA: TGTGCCAGCAGCAGGGACTACTATGGCTACACCTTC.

The gene calls are TRBV6-5 and TRBJ1-5; weak D call: TRBD1 (5 bases). This CDR3 spans 15 amino acids. The V gene's germline CDR1 is MNHEY and CDR2 SVGAGI. Trimming shortened V by 0 bases and J by 4 bases, and 10 bases separated the two germline ends. CDR3 protein: CASSYSAGYNQPQHF. The CDR3 DNA is TGTGCCAGCAGTTACTCAGCAGGGTATAATCAGCCCCAGCATTTT.

V is TRBV18 and J is TRBJ2-5, with 10 bases identical to TRBD1. Near its end, the DNA agrees better with TRBJ2-7, so the J call may be wrong. The CDR3 totals 15 residues. Germline V gives CDR1 KGHSH, CDR2 LQKENI. CDR3 loop: CASSPLGQGPTEQYF. The CDR3 nucleotides read TGTGCCAGCTCACCACTGGGACAGGGGCCTACCGAGCAGTACTTC.

This clonotype has just a few counts. This chain links TRBV5-1 with TRBJ2-3; TRBD1 might be the D (6 bases). The CDR3 loop spans 16 amino acids. V dropped 0 bases and J dropped 6 bases, with 17 bases sitting between them. CDR1 SGHRS and CDR2 YFSETQ come from the germline V gene. The CDR3: CASSLVQGASRDTQYF. In nucleotides, the CDR3 is TGCGCCAGCAGCTTGGTACAGGGAGCCTCGAGGGATACGCAGTATTTT.

The chain recombines TRBV20-1 with TRBJ2-7, with TRBD1 as a possible D gene (6 bases). Germline CDR1 and CDR2: DFQATT and SNEGSKA (reference sequence). The CDR3 sequence is 12 residues long. Deletions cut 4 bases from V and 2 bases from J, with 9 bases between. The CDR3 region is CSATGTTYEQYF. CDR3 DNA sequence: TGCAGTGCTACCGGGACAACCTACGAGCAGTACTTC.

The DNA for the CDR3 is TGTGCCAGCAGCAGTTTGACAGACTTCAATCAGCCCCAGCATTTT. Amino acid sequence: CASSSLTDFNQPQHF. This chain links TRBV21-1 with TRBJ1-5; the D call TRBD1 from the table was never checked on the DNA. TRBV21-1 is given as a pseudogene. This CDR3 is 15 amino acids long.

The chain is built from TRBV15 and TRBJ2-7; D gene uncertain. Germline-derived CDR1 and CDR2 are LNHNV and YYDKDF (reference sequence). This CDR3 region has 16 residues. Trimming left V 0 bases short and J 7 bases short, with 19 bases between. CDR3 sequence (DNA): TGTGCCACCAGCAGAGACTCTAGTGGGTCCTACAATGAGCAGTACTTC. Protein: CATSRDSSGSYNEQYF.

The J gene is TRBJ2-1, the V gene TRBV18, with TRBD1 identical over 9 bases. CDR3 size: 17 residues. After removal of 6 bases from V and 1 base from J, the junction contained 10 bases not matched to a gene. The V gene's germline CDR1 is KGHSH and CDR2 LQKENI. CDR3 bases: TGTGCCAGCTCCCCCGTTAGGGGACAGGGTTCCTACAATGAGCAGTTCTTC. Translation gives CASSPVRGQGSYNEQFF. Drawing the rest from reference TRBV18 and TRBJ2-1, the complete variable domain is NAGVMQNPRHLVRRRGQEARLRCSPMKGHSHVYWYRQLPEEGLKFMVYLQKENIIDESGMPKERFSAEFPKEGPSILRIQQVVRGDSAAYFCASSPVRGQGSYNEQFFGPGTRLTVL.

This clonotype was detected a few times. The genes are TRBV7-9 and TRBJ2-1; unclear D gene. Trimming cost V 4 bases and J 0 bases, with 13 bases left between them. This CDR3 contains 16 residues. Germline V gene sequence: CDR1 SEHNR, CDR2 FQNEAQ (reference sequence). For the CDR3, the DNA is TGTGCCAGCAGCTCATGGACGTCGCACTCCTACAATGAGCAGTTCTTC. Amino acids: CASSSWTSHSYNEQFF.

This clonotype was counted only a few times. This sequence joins TRBV7-9 and TRBJ1-2, with D perhaps TRBD1 (5 bases). V was shortened by 8 bases and J by 2 bases, with 9 bases between the two germline ends. The CDR3 totals 12 residues. Germline CDR1 and CDR2: SEHNR and FQNEAQ (reference sequence). The CDR3 sequence is CASQQENYGYTF. In nucleotides, the CDR3 is TGTGCCAGCCAACAGGAGAACTATGGCTACACCTTC.

This sequence joins TRBV12-3 or TRBV12-4 and TRBJ2-7, with TRBD2 as a possible D gene (5 bases). Trimming cost V 5 bases and J 6 bases, with 11 bases left between them. The CDR3 sequence is 12 residues long. CDR3 sequence: CASSERAVEQYF. CDR3 in DNA: TGTGCCAGCAGTGAGAGGGCGGTCGAGCAGTACTTC.

This clonotype was detected only once. The chain has TRBV3-1 and TRBJ1-2; TRBD1 aligns across 9 bases. The CDR3 runs 14 residues. Germline V gene sequence: CDR1 LGHDT, CDR2 YNNKEL (reference sequence). Unmatched junction bases numbered 8, after V lost 2 bases and J lost 10 bases. This CDR3 is CASSQLPGQGHYTF. CDR3 coding DNA: TGTGCCAGCAGCCAACTCCCGGGACAGGGCCACTACACCTTC.

This rearrangement joins TRBV20-1 to TRBJ1-5, with D possibly TRBD1 on 5 matching bases. This CDR3 has 13 residues. In germline, CDR1 is DFQATT, CDR2 SNEGSKA (reference sequence). Trimming cost V 3 bases and J 5 bases, with 11 bases left between them. The CDR3 region has the DNA TGCAGTGCTAGTGGGGCCGACGATCAGCCCCAGCATTTT. Protein sequence: CSASGADDQPQHF.

The chain combines TRBV7-2 with TRBJ1-2; D might be TRBD1 (6 bases). The CDR3 runs to 14 residues. Per germline, CDR1 SGHTA and CDR2 FQGNSA. The V gene lost 5 bases and the J gene lost 5 bases, with 15 bases spanning the gap. This CDR3 reads CASSGNTGSYGYTF. DNA of the CDR3: TGTGCCAGCAGCGGAAACACAGGGTCATATGGCTACACCTTC.

V and J are TRBV27 and TRBJ1-1, with 7 bases identical to TRBD1. Germline-derived CDR1 and CDR2 are MNHEY and SMNVEV (reference sequence). This CDR3 is 16 amino acids long. With V trimmed by 0 bases and J by 8 bases, 12 bases remained unmatched. CDR3 bases: TGTGCCAGCAGTTTATCCGTCGGTGTCCAGGGGGTGGAAGCTTTCTTT. This codes for CASSLSVGVQGVEAFF.

Notes on this clonotype: One junction end disagrees with the germline gene, perhaps due to a read error. The V and J genes are TRBV6-1 and TRBJ2-1, with TRBD2 as a possible D gene (5 bases). CDR3 length equals 14 residues. Germline CDR1 MNHNS, CDR2 SASEGT. The CDR3 nucleotides read TGTGCCAGCAGTCAAGCGGCCCCCTACAATGAGCAGTTCTTC. It codes for CASSQAAPYNEQFF.

On this clonotype itself: A much more abundant neighbour one base away suggests this may be a read error. This chain uses TRBV6-2 or TRBV6-3 with TRBJ2-7; 8 bases map to TRBD2. The CDR3 totals 14 residues. Germline lookup yields CDR1 MNHEY and CDR2 SVGEGT. The V segment lost 2 bases and the J segment 3 bases; nucleotides outside the gene matches: 3. The CDR3 region is CASSYKLADYEQYF. For the CDR3, the DNA is TGTGCCAGCAGTTACAAACTAGCGGACTACGAGCAGTACTTC.

The V call is TRBV12-3 or TRBV12-4, the J call TRBJ1-4, with D tentatively TRBD1 (6 bases). The V and J ends lost 6 bases and 5 bases respectively, with 13 bases between them. CDR3 length: 14 amino acids. CDR3 nucleotides: TGTGCCAGCAGCACCTTGGACAGAAATGAAAAACTGTTTTTT. Translating it yields CASSTLDRNEKLFF.

The chain is built from TRBV14 and TRBJ2-7, with no clear D. The germline CDR1 and CDR2 sequences are SGHDN and FVKESK. The CDR3 totals 14 residues. V was trimmed by 1 base and J by 2 bases, leaving 9 bases between them. DNA of the CDR3: TGTGCCAGCAGCCAAGCGGCTCAGACCTACGAGCAGTACTTC. It is translated as CASSQAAQTYEQYF.

The chain recombines TRBV3-1 with TRBJ1-2; 7 bases align to TRBD1. The CDR3 totals 15 residues. Germline loops: CDR1 LGHDT, CDR2 YNNKEL (reference sequence). V lost 6 bases, J lost 3 bases, and 10 bases stayed unmatched. CDR3 residues: CASRKTGALDYGYTF. The CDR3 nucleotides read TGTGCCAGCAGAAAAACAGGGGCGCTCGACTATGGCTACACCTTC.

The chain combines TRBV27 with TRBJ2-3, with D possibly TRBD2 on 5 matching bases. The V gene's germline CDR1 is MNHEY and CDR2 SMNVEV (reference sequence). There are 13 residues in the CDR3. Trimming pared 9 bases from V and 4 bases from J, leaving 14 bases between. CDR3 amino acids: CARSPRVADTQYF. CDR3 bases: TGTGCCAGGAGCCCGAGGGTGGCAGATACGCAGTATTTT.